The 20 T cell receptor beta chains reported below all come from one sample, sequenced in a study of CXCR3-negative and CXCR3-positive naive CD8 T cells. With UMI labels, 5' RACE was used to prepare the TRB cDNA libraries. TCRdb reprocessed the 5' RACE reads and reports one entry per CDR3 protein, with no DNA. Its table records roughly 70,000 distinct CDR3 sequences. The specimen sequenced was naive CXCR3- CD8+ T cells from blood. The subset denotes: CD45RO-CCR7+CD27+CD95- naive CD8+ T cells lacking CXCR3 (TNR3-). The source is a human donor in good health. Some clones in this sample may be carry-over from other donors' samples.

The chain combines TRBV14 with TRBJ1-1. CDR3 length: 15 amino acids. CDR1 is SGHDN, CDR2 FVKESK, per germline. The CDR3 loop is CASRRTGSGDTEAFF.

The chain is built from TRBV27 and TRBJ2-7; TCRdb selects TRBD1, and the lack of DNA leaves this call unchecked. Germline assignment: CDR1 MNHEY and CDR2 SMNVEV (reference sequence). The CDR3 length is 14 residues. The CDR3 reads CASSLWTGGYEQYF.

The rearrangement joins TRBV29-1 to TRBJ1-1; the TRBD1 assignment by TCRdb is unverifiable without DNA. The CDR3 is 12 residues long. CDR1 and CDR2 (germline): SQVTM, ANQGSEA. This CDR3 is CSGGTGDSEAFF.

This chain connects TRBV29-1 to TRBJ2-7; TCRdb names TRBD1, which stays unverified in the absence of DNA. In germline, CDR1 is SQVTM, CDR2 ANQGSEA. This CDR3 is 14 amino acids long. CDR3 sequence: CSVGDRASSYEQYF.

V gene TRBV7-2 combines with J gene TRBJ2-7; TCRdb designates TRBD2, a call that cannot be tested without DNA. The germline V gene has CDR1 SGHTA and CDR2 FQGNSA. The CDR3 has 17 amino acids. This CDR3 is CASSLGVGGGVTYEQYF.

The rearrangement joins TRBV6-6 to TRBJ2-5; TCRdb selects TRBD1, and the lack of DNA leaves this call unchecked. Germline V CDR1 and CDR2: MNHNY, SVGAGI (reference sequence). The length of the CDR3 is 14 residues. CDR3 region: CASSPFGGGETQYF.

The chain has TRBV4-3 and TRBJ2-2. This CDR3 is built from 15 residues. The V gene's germline CDR1 is LGHNA and CDR2 YSLEER. This CDR3 is CASSQDFGNTGELFF.

The rearrangement uses TRBV29-1 and TRBJ2-3. From germline, CDR1 is SQVTM and CDR2 ANQGSEA. The CDR3 totals 12 residues. The CDR3 loop is CSVVDTTDTQYF.

V is TRBV19 and J is TRBJ2-7. This CDR3 comprises 14 residues. Germline V CDR1 and CDR2: LNHDA, SQIVND (reference sequence). CDR3 sequence reads: CASSISGNPYEQYF.

This rearrangement joins TRBV13 to TRBJ2-7; TCRdb's D gene call, TRBD1, goes unchecked for lack of DNA. The germline V gene has CDR1 PRHDT and CDR2 FYEKMQ (reference sequence). The CDR3 has 14 residues. The CDR3: CASSLPGEGYEQYF. The whole variable domain, remainder taken from reference TRBV13 and TRBJ2-7, is AAGVIQSPRHLIKEKRETATLKCYPIPRHDTVYWYQQGPGQDPQFLISFYEKMQSDKGSIPDRFSAQQFSDYHSELNMSSLELGDSALYFCASSLPGEGYEQYFGPGTRLTVT.

The V and J genes are TRBV15 and TRBJ1-1. This CDR3 has 14 residues. Germline V gene data show CDR1 as LNHNV and CDR2 as YYDKDF (reference sequence). CDR3: CATSRDLGWTEAFF.

The chain couples TRBV3-1 to TRBJ2-2. CDR1 LGHDT and CDR2 YNNKEL come from the germline V gene (reference sequence). This CDR3 is 13 amino acids long. The CDR3 loop reads CASSQDDTGELFF.

The CDR3 spells CASSQEVGMVQPPRGSTDTQYF. The gene calls are TRBV4-1 and TRBJ2-3; the D gene TCRdb calls, TRBD1, cannot be checked with no DNA. The CDR3 loop spans 22 amino acids. Germline CDR1 is MGHRA and CDR2 is YSYEKL.

V and J are TRBV7-6 and TRBJ2-5; TCRdb proposes TRBD1, but this gene call is untestable without DNA. Germline-derived CDR1 and CDR2 are SGHVS and FNYEAQ. The CDR3 spans 16 residues. The CDR3 here is CASSLSGTGIQETQYF.

The chain combines TRBV7-9 with TRBJ2-5. The germline V gene encodes CDR1 SEHNR and CDR2 FQNEAQ (reference sequence). CDR3 length: 14 residues. The CDR3 is CASSSYLGQETQYF.

V is TRBV12-3 or TRBV12-4 and J is TRBJ1-5; TCRdb selects TRBD1, and the lack of DNA leaves this call unchecked. This CDR3 spans 16 amino acids. CDR3 sequence reads: CASSLAGVGDNQPQHF.

The gene calls are TRBV7-2 and TRBJ1-2; the TRBD1 assignment by TCRdb is unverifiable without DNA. The CDR3 totals 13 residues. Germline V CDR1 and CDR2: SGHTA, FQGNSA. CDR3 loop: CASSSTGNYGYTF.

The V and J genes are TRBV6-5 and TRBJ1-1. From germline, CDR1 is MNHEY and CDR2 SVGAGI. This CDR3 spans 13 amino acids. The CDR3 protein is CASSYKAYTEAFF.

This chain connects TRBV28 to TRBJ1-5. The CDR3 has 12 residues. Germline lookup yields CDR1 MDHEN and CDR2 SYDVKM. CDR3 sequence reads: CASSQGLPPQHF. Supplemented by reference TRBV28 and TRBJ1-5, the full variable domain reads DVKVTQSSRYLVKRTGEKVFLECVQDMDHENMFWYRQDPGLGLRLIYFSYDVKMKEKGDIPEGYSVSREKKERFSLILESASTNQTSMYLCASSQGLPPQHFGDGTRLSIL.

This clonotype is deemed medium-sized (0.01 to 0.1%) by its frequency. V gene TRBV29-1 combines with J gene TRBJ1-2; with no DNA, the TCRdb D assignment of TRBD1 cannot be verified. Germline CDR1 reads SQVTM; CDR2 reads ANQGSEA. The CDR3 totals 11 residues. The CDR3 protein is CSTETAYGYTF.